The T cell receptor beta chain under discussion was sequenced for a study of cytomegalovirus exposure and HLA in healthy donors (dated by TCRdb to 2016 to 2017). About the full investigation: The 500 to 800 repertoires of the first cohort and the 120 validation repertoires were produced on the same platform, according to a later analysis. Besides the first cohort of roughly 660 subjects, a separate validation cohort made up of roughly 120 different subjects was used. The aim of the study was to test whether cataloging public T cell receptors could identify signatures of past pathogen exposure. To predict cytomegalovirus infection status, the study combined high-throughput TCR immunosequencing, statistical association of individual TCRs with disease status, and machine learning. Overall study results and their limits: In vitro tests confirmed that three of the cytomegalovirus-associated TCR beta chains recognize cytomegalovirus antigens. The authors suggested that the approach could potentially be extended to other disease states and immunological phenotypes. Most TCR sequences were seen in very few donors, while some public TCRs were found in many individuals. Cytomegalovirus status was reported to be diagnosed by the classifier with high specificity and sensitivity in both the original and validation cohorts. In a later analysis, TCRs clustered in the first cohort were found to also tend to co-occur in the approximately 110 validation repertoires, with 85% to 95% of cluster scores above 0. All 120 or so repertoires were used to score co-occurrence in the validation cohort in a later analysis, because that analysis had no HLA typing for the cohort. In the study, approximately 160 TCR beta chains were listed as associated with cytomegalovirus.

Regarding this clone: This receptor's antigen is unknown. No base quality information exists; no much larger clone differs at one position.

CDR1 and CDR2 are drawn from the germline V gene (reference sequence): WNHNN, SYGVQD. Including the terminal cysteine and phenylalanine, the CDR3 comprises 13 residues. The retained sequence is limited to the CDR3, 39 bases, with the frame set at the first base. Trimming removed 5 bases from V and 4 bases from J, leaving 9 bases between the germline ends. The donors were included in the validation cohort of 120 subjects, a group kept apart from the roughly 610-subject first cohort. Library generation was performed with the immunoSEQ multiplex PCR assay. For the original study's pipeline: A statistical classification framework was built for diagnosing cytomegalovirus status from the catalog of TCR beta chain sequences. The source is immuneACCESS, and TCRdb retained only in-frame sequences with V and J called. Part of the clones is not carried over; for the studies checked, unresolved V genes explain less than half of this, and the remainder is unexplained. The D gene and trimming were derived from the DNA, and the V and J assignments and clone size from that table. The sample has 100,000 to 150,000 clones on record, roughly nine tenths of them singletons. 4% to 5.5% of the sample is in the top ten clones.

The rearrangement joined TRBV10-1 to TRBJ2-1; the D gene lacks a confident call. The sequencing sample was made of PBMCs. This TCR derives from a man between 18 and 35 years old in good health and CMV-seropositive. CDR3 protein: CASSSRSYNEQFF. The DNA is TGCGCCAGCAGTTCCCGTAGTTACAATGAGCAGTTCTTC.